This T cell receptor (beta chain) was documented in a study of blood T cell repertoires in COVID-19. V dropped 3 bases and J dropped 2 bases, with 5 bases sitting between them. This CDR3 contains 13 residues. Authors' analysis steps: Quantification of nucleated cells was approximated via reference gene primer amplification. This table comes from immunoSEQ multiplex PCR, and its TCRdb copy is limited to in-frame clones, with some not included. V and J calls and clone size are copied from that table; D and trimming were computed from the DNA. The table lists 370,000 or so clones, about 89% of them singletons, with 1% to 1.5% in the top ten. Enrollees, about 18 to 89 years old, lived in fewer than 25 US areas. The study assigned cohorts using participant-reported clinical history.

This chain joins TRBV12-3 or TRBV12-4 and TRBJ1-5; unclear D gene. Specimen: PBMCs or T cells enriched from blood (not recorded which). This TCR was recovered from a man aged 25-45 years who had recovered from COVID-19. CDR3: CASSFSGNQPQHF. The CDR3 region has the DNA TGTGCCAGCAGTTTTTCCGGCAATCAGCCCCAGCATTTT.